The 9 T cell receptor beta chains below all came from one sample that was sequenced in a study of PD-L1 blockade in urothelial cancer (dated by TCRdb to about 2017). The time point label corresponds to: pretreatment peripheral blood. Preparation of the library involved the immunoSEQ multiplex PCR assay. TCRdb re-hosts the immuneACCESS table, in-frame sequences only. Its copies lack some clones; in the studies checked, an unresolved V gene accounts for under half of them, and the cause for the rest is not known. The table for this sample lists about 86,000 clones; more than 70% of them were counted only once. The ten largest clones take up about 15% of the sample. Sequenced material: PBMCs, taken around atezolizumab (anti-PD-L1) treatment. The receptors were gathered from a man in his fifties or sixties with urothelial cancer.

This clone is a singleton in its sample. This chain links TRBV30 with TRBJ2-2; 10 nucleotides align to TRBD2. There are 15 residues in the CDR3. Losses at the gene ends were 2 bases for V and 1 base for J; bases not matched to a gene: 1. Germline values: CDR1 GTSNPN, CDR2 SVGIG (reference sequence). The CDR3 DNA follows: TGTGCCTGGAGTATAGCGGGGGGGAACACCGGGGAGCTGTTTTTT. This sequence encodes CAWSIAGGNTGELFF.

V is TRBV7-8 and J is TRBJ2-2; perhaps TRBD1 as D (5 bases). Germline CDR1 reads SGHVS; CDR2 reads FQNEAQ. The CDR3 spans 15 residues. The V gene lost 5 bases and the J gene lost 1 base, with 11 bases spanning the gap. The CDR3 coding sequence is TGTGCCAGCAGCCGAGACAGATGGAACACCGGGGAGCTGTTTTTT. Protein sequence: CASSRDRWNTGELFF.

CDR3 DNA sequence: TGTGCCAGCAGTGAACAGGAATTCTACGAGCAGTACTTC. It yields the protein CASSEQEFYEQYF. The J gene is TRBJ2-7, the V gene TRBV2; D remains ambiguous. V shed 2 bases and J shed 3 bases, with 8 bases lying between them. The CDR3 extends over 13 amino acids. CDR1 SNHLY and CDR2 FYNNEI come from the germline V gene. Variable domain in full (rest from reference TRBV2 and TRBJ2-7): EPEVTQTPSHQVTQMGQEVILRCVPISNHLYFYWYRQILGQKVEFLVSFYNNEISEKSEIFDDQFSVERPDGSNFTLKIRSTKLEDSAMYFCASSEQEFYEQYFGPGTRLTVT.

The chain is built from TRBV5-1 and TRBJ2-7; 12 nucleotides match TRBD2. Germline loops: CDR1 SGHRS, CDR2 YFSETQ. With 6 bases clipped from V and 7 bases from J, the junction kept 8 bases outside the gene matches. The CDR3 loop spans 14 amino acids. CDR3 in amino acids: CASTSSGGAGEQYF. The CDR3 coding sequence is TGCGCCAGCACCTCTAGCGGGGGGGCAGGGGAGCAGTACTTC.

In the case of this clone: The germline gene is not matched at one end of the junction; a read error may be the cause. The V call is TRBV7-7, the J call TRBJ2-2, with TRBD1 as a possible D gene (6 bases). The germline V gene encodes CDR1 SSHAT and CDR2 FNYEAQ (reference sequence). This CDR3 comprises 14 residues. The CDR3 region has the DNA TGTGCTAGCAGACCTACAGGGCACACCGGGGAGCTGTTTTTT. Amino acid sequence: CASRPTGHTGELFF.

The chain is built from TRBV5-3 and TRBJ2-7; 8 bases are shared with TRBD1. TRBV5-3 falls under the ORF class, with uncertain function. The CDR3 sequence is 15 residues long. V lost 3 bases, J lost 3 bases, and 8 bases stayed unmatched. The CDR3 reads CARSCRQGPYYEQYF. The CDR3 coding sequence is TGTGCCAGAAGCTGTAGACAGGGGCCCTACTACGAGCAGTACTTC.

The chain has TRBV18 and TRBJ1-2; 11 bases are shared with TRBD1. After removal of 2 bases from V and 7 bases from J, the junction contained 6 bases not matched to a gene. Germline CDR1 reads KGHSH; CDR2 reads LQKENI. The CDR3 totals 15 residues. The CDR3 here is CASSPYRDRGIGYTF. The CDR3 coding sequence is TGTGCCAGCTCACCATACCGGGACAGGGGGATTGGCTACACCTTC.

The chain uses TRBV7-9 and TRBJ1-5, with 7 bases identical to TRBD1. CDR1 SEHNR and CDR2 FQNEAQ come from the germline V gene (reference sequence). Losses at the gene ends were 5 bases for V and 1 base for J; bases not matched to a gene: 8. This CDR3 has 16 amino acids. The CDR3 loop is CASSAATGPSNQPQHF. Here the CDR3 DNA reads TGTGCCAGCAGCGCTGCGACAGGGCCAAGCAATCAGCCCCAGCATTTT.

This chain joins TRBV4-2 and TRBJ1-2, with D unresolved. Trimming pared 0 bases from V and 0 bases from J, leaving 11 bases between. The CDR3 loop spans 16 amino acids. Germline V gene data show CDR1 as LGHNA and CDR2 as YNFKEQ. The CDR3 here is CASSQEQTRANYGYTF. The CDR3 nucleotides read TGTGCCAGCAGCCAAGAACAGACCCGAGCTAACTATGGCTACACCTTC.